The TCR beta chain under discussion was sequenced for a study of blood T cells in healthy people across ages. Regarding the study as a whole: Strong correlation was found linking TCR beta diversity to naive T cell percentage.

Germline V gene data show CDR1 as DFQATT and CDR2 as SNEGSKA (reference sequence). V was trimmed by 1 base and J by 3 bases, leaving 9 bases between them. The CDR3 is 14 amino acids. On this clonotype: Its antigen remains unidentified.

Alongside a J-beta primer mix, a sample-barcoded 5' primer served in a second PCR lasting 7 to 11 cycles. Using its own MiXCR run on the 5' RACE reads, TCRdb lists one record per CDR3 protein. The data show about 1.7 million distinct CDR3 sequences, with 28% seen just once and more than 6% held by the top ten. This rearrangement joins TRBV20-1 to TRBJ1-4; a possible D gene is TRBD1 (5 bases). The sequencing sample was made of blood. The receptor's source is a woman under 40 in good health. Written as DNA, the CDR3 is TGCAGTGCTAGAGTCGGAGGGGCTAATGAAAAACTGTTTTTT. The encoded protein is CSARVGGANEKLFF.